The source of this T cell receptor (beta chain) is a study of T cell repertoires in cytomegalovirus infection. In the study overall: Recently identified HLA-C-restricted and well-studied HLA-B-restricted CMV epitopes were used. Carrying CMV and the relevant HLA type showed in public TCR beta signatures.

In the case of this clonotype: The antigen remains unidentified.

Trimming shortened V by 1 base and J by 4 bases, and 9 bases separated the two germline ends. Germline V gives CDR1 SGHRS, CDR2 YFSETQ. This CDR3 is 13 amino acids long. TCRdb analysed the reads with MiXCR anew, one entry per CDR3 protein. Found here are some 900,000 distinct CDR3 sequences, 30% to 35% of them singletons; the top ten hold roughly 12%. Regarding the study as a whole: It was HLA-C-restricted CMV-specific TCR beta clonotypes that dominated the response ex vivo.

This rearrangement joins TRBV5-1 to TRBJ2-7, with no clear D. Source: cultured CD8+ T cells from PBMCs, taken from culture after CMV antigen stimulation. The TCR sequence derives from a human donor in good health (CMV status not recorded). Some clones in this sample may be carry-over from other donors' samples. The CDR3 sequence is CASSLSVGYEQYV. CDR3 nucleotide sequence: TGCGCCAGCAGCTTGAGTGTAGGTTACGAGCAGTACGTC.